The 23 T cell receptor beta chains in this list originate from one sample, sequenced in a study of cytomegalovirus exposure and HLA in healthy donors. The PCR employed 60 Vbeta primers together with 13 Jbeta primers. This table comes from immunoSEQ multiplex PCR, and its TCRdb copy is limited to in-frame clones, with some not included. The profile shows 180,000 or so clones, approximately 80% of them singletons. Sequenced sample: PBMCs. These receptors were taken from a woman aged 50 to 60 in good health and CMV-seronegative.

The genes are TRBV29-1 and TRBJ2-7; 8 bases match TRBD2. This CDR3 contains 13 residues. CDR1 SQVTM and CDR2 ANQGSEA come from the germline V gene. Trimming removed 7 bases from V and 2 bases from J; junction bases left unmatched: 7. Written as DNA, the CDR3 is TGCAGCGCCCGGGGGGGCGGAACCTACGAGCAGTACTTC. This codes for CSARGGGTYEQYF.

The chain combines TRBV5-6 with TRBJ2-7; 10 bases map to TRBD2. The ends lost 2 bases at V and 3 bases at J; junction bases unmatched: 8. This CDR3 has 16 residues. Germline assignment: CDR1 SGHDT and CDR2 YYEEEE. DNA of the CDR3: TGTGCCAGCAGCTTCTTTCTAGCGGGAGAAGTCTACGAGCAGTACTTC. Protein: CASSFFLAGEVYEQYF.

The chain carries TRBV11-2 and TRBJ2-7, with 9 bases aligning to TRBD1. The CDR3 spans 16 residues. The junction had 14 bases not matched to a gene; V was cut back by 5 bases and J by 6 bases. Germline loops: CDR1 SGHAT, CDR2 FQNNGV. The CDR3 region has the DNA TGTGCCAGCAGCAGCAAAGTGGGACAGGGTCTAGGCGAGCAGTACTTC. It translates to CASSSKVGQGLGEQYF.

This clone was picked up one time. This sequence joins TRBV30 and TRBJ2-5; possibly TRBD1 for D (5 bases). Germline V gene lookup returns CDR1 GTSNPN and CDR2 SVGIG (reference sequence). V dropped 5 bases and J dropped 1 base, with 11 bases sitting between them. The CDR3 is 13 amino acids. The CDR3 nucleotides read TGTGCCTGGGGCGGACAACTCCAAGAGACCCAGTACTTC. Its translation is CAWGGQLQETQYF. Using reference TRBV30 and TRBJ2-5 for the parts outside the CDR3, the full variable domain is SQTIHQWPATLVQPVGSPLSLECTVEGTSNPNLYWYRQAAGRGLQLLFYSVGIGQISSEVPQNLSASRPQDRQFILSSKKLLLSDSGFYLCAWGGQLQETQYFGPGTRLLVL.

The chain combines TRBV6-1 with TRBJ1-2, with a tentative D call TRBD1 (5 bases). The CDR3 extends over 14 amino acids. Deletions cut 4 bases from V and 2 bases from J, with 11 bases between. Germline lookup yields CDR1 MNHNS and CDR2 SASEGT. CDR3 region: CASSASYRNYGYTF. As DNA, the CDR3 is TGTGCCAGCAGTGCATCGTACAGGAACTATGGCTACACCTTC.

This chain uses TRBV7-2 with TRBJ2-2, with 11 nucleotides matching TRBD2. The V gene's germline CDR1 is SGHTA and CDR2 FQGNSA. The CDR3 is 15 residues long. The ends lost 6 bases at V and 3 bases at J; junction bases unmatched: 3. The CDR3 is CASSSGRGYTGELFF. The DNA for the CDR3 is TGTGCCAGCAGTAGCGGGAGGGGGTACACCGGGGAGCTGTTTTTT.

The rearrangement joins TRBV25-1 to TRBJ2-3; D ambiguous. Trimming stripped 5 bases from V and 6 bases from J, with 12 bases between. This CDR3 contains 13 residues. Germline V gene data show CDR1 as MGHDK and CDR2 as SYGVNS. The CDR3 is CASSPLHADTQYF. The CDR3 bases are TGTGCCAGCAGTCCCCTTCATGCGGATACGCAGTATTTT.

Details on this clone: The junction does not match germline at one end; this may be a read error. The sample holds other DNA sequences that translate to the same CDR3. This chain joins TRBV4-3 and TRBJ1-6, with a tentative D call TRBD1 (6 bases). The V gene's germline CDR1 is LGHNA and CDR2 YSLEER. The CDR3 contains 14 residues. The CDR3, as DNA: TGCGCCGCTGCACAGGGCTTATATAATTCCCCCCTCCACTTT. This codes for CAAAQGLYNSPLHF.

CDR3 coding DNA: TGTGCCAGCAGTGAGACGCGAGGGAGTTACAGCGGGGAGCTGTTTTTT. This encodes CASSETRGSYSGELFF. The chain has TRBV6-4 and TRBJ2-2; D possibly corresponds to TRBD2 (5 bases). Trimming pared 3 bases from V and 7 bases from J, leaving 18 bases between. The length of the CDR3 is 16 residues. From germline, CDR1 is MRHNA and CDR2 SNTAGT.

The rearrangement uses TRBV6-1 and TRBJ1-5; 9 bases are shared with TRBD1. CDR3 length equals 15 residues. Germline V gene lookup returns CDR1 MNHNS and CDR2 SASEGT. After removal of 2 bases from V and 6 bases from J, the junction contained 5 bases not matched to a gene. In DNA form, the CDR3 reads TGTGCCAGCAGTGAAACAGGGGGCAAGAGTCAGCCCCAGCATTTT. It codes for CASSETGGKSQPQHF.

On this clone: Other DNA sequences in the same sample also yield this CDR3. CDR3: CASSLDNYEQYF. CDR3 coding DNA: TGCGCCAGCAGCCTCGACAACTACGAGCAGTACTTC. V gene TRBV5-1 combines with J gene TRBJ2-7; the D is unclear. This CDR3 has 12 residues. Germline V lookup: CDR1 SGHRS, CDR2 YFSETQ. Between the trimmed V and J ends, which lost 4 bases and 3 bases, there was a span of 8 bases.

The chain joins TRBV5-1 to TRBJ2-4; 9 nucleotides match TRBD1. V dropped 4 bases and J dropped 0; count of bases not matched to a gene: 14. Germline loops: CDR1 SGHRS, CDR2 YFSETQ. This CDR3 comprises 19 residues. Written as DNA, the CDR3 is TGCGCCAGCAGCGTCGGACAGGGGCAGACGCCCATAGCCAAAAACATTCAGTACTTC. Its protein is CASSVGQGQTPIAKNIQYF.

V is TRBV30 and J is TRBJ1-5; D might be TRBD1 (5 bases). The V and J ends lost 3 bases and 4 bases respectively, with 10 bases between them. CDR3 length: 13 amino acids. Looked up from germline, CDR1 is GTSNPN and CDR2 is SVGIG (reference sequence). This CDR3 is CAWSGGRNQPQHF. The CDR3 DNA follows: TGTGCCTGGAGCGGGGGGAGAAATCAGCCCCAGCATTTT.

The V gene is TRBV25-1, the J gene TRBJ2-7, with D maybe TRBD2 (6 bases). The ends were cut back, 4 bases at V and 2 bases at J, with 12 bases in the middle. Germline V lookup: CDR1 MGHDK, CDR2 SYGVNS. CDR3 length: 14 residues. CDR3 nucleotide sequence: TGTGCCAGCAGTGCGTGGGGGGAGGCCTACGAGCAGTACTTC. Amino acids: CASSAWGEAYEQYF.

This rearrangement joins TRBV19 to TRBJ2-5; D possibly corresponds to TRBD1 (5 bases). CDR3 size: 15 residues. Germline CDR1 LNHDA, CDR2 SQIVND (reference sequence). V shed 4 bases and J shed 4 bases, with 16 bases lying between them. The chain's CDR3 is CASSTRTSGRETQYF. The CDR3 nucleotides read TGTGCCAGTAGTACTCGAACCTCAGGGCGAGAGACCCAGTACTTC. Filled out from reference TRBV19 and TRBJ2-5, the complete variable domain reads DGGITQSPKYLFRKEGQNVTLSCEQNLNHDAMYWYRQDPGQGLRLIYYSQIVNDFQKGDIAEGYSVSREKKESFPLTVTSAQKNPTAFYLCASSTRTSGRETQYFGPGTRLLVL.

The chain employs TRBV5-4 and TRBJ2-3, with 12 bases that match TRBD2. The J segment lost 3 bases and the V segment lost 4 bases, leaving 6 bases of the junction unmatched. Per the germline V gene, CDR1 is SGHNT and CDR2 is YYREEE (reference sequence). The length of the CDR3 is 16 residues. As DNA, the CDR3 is TGTGCCAGCAGCCTAAGGACTAGCGGGGTGACAGATACGCAGTATTTT. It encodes CASSLRTSGVTDTQYF.

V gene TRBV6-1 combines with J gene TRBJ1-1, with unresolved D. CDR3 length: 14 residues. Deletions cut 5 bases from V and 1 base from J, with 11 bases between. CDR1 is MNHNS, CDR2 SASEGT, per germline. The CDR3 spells CASSIEQWNTEAFF. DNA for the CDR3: TGTGCCAGCAGTATAGAACAGTGGAACACTGAAGCTTTCTTT.

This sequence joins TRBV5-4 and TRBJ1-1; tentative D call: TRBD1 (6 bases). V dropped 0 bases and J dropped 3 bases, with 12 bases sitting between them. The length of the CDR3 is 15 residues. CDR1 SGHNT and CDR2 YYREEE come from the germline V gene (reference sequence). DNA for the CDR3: TGTGCCAGCAGCTTGGCTAAGACAGGCCACACTGAAGCTTTCTTT. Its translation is CASSLAKTGHTEAFF.

The CDR3 coding sequence is TGTGCCAGCTCGGGACAGGGGGTAGCCTACGAGCAGTACTTC. Translation: CASSGQGVAYEQYF. The chain is built from TRBV18 and TRBJ2-7, with 11 positions matching TRBD1. The CDR3 has 14 amino acids. Trimming took 6 bases from V and 2 from J; bases not matched to a gene: 3. Looked up from germline, CDR1 is KGHSH and CDR2 is LQKENI.

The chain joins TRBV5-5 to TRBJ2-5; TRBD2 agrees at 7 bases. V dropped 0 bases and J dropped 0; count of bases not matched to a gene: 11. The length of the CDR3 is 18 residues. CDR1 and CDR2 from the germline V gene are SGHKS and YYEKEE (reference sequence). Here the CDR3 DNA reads TGTGCCAGCAGCTTGGCTGTCGGGGGGATAACGTACCAAGAGACCCAGTACTTC. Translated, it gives CASSLAVGGITYQETQYF.

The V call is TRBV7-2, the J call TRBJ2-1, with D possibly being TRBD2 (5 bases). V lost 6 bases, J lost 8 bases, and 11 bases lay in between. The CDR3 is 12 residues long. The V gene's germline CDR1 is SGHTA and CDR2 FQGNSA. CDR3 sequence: CASSYLGDEQFF. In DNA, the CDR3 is TGTGCCAGCAGTTACCTCGGGGATGAGCAGTTCTTC.

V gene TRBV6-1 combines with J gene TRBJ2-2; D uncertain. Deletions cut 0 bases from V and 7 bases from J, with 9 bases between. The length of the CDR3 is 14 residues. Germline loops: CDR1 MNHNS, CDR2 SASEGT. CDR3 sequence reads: CASSEARSSGELFF. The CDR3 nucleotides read TGTGCCAGCAGTGAAGCGCGGTCGAGCGGGGAGCTGTTTTTT.

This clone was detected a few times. The CDR3 is CASSELNLAGNSPLHF. The CDR3 nucleotides are TGTGCCAGCAGTGAATTAAATTTGGCAGGGAATTCACCCCTCCACTTT. This chain joins TRBV6-1 and TRBJ1-6; a weak D match, TRBD1 (5 bases). This CDR3 is built from 16 residues. Germline CDR1 is MNHNS and CDR2 is SASEGT. Trimming removed 2 bases at V and 7 bases at J, with 15 bases between.